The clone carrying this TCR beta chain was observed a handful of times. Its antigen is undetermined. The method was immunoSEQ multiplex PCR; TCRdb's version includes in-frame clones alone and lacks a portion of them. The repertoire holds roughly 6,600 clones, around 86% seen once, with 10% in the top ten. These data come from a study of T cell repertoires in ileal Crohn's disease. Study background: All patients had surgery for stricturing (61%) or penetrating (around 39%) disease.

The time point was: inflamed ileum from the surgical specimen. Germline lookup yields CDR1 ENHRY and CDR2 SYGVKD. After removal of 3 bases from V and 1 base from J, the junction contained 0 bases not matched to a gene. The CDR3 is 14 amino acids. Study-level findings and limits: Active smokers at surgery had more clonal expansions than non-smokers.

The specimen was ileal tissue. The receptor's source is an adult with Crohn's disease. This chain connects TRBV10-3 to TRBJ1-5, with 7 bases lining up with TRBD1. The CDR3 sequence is CAISDRGSNQPQHF. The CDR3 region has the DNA TGTGCCATCAGTGACAGGGGGAGCAATCAGCCCCAGCATTTT.